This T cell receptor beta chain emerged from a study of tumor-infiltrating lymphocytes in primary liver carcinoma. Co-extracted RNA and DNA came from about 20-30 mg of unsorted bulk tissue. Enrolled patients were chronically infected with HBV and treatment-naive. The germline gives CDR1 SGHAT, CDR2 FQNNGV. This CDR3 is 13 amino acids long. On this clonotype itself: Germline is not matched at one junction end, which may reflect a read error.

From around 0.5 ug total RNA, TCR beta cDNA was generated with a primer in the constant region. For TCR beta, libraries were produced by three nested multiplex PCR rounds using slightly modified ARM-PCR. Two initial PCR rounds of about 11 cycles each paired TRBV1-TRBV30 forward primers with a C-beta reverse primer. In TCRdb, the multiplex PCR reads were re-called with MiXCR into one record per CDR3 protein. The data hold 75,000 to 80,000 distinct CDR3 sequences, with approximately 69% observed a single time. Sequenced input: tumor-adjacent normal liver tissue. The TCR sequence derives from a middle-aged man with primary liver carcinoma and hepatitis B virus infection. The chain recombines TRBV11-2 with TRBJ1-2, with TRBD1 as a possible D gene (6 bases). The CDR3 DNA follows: TGTACCAGCAGCTCCGCCGGGGGCTCCGACTACACCTTC. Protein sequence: CTSSSAGGSDYTF.